Following are 26 T cell receptor beta chains from one sample sequenced in a study of blood T cell repertoires in COVID-19. Profiled with immunoSEQ multiplex PCR; TCRdb holds only in-frame clones, not every one. The data show approximately 150,000 clones, 84% seen once. Sequencing was carried out using peripheral blood. The receptors stem from a human donor in a cohort sampled during active COVID-19.

V and J are TRBV9 and TRBJ2-3; 10 bases match TRBD2. The germline CDR1 and CDR2 sequences are SGDLS and YYNGEE. The CDR3 covers 15 residues. V shed 4 bases, J shed 4 bases, and the junction held 6 bases outside the gene matches. CDR3 coding DNA: TGTGCCAGCAGCTCCACTAGCGGGAATCCAGATACGCAGTATTTT. The encoded protein is CASSSTSGNPDTQYF.

The rearrangement uses TRBV6-6 and TRBJ2-5; 8 bases are shared with TRBD2. With 5 bases clipped from V and 5 bases from J, the junction kept 7 bases outside the gene matches. The CDR3 covers 14 residues. Per the germline V gene, CDR1 is MNHNY and CDR2 is SVGAGI (reference sequence). The CDR3 DNA is TGTGCCAGCAGTCCGGGACTAGTAGGCGAGACCCAGTACTTC. The encoded protein is CASSPGLVGETQYF.

The V and J genes are TRBV7-2 and TRBJ2-5, with 11 nucleotides matching TRBD2. CDR1 is SGHTA, CDR2 FQGNSA, per germline. CDR3 size: 15 residues. With V trimmed by 2 bases and J by 4 bases, 3 bases remained unmatched. The CDR3 protein is CASSLRLAGGETQYF. In DNA, the CDR3 is TGTGCCAGCAGCTTAAGGCTAGCGGGAGGAGAGACCCAGTACTTC.

The chain links TRBV2 to TRBJ2-3, with a possible D match to TRBD2 (7 bases). The V end was cut by 8 bases, the J end by 6 bases, with 15 bases between. The CDR3 has 13 amino acids. Germline V gives CDR1 SNHLY, CDR2 FYNNEI. The CDR3 is CASGTGGADTQYF. For the CDR3, the DNA is TGTGCCAGCGGGACTGGGGGGGCGGATACGCAGTATTTT.

The J gene is TRBJ1-4, the V gene TRBV5-7; D ambiguous. TRBV5-7 is an open reading frame whose function is uncertain. The CDR3 loop spans 16 amino acids. V lost 4 bases and J 3 bases, leaving 16 bases between the germline ends. As DNA, the CDR3 is TGTGCCAGCAGCGCTACATTCGAGGCCCCTAATGAAAAACTGTTTTTT. It translates to CASSATFEAPNEKLFF.

The V call is TRBV29-1, the J call TRBJ2-3, with 13 bases identical to TRBD2. CDR3 length equals 16 residues. The J segment lost 2 bases and the V segment lost 6 bases, leaving 8 bases of the junction unmatched. In germline, CDR1 is SQVTM, CDR2 ANQGSEA. The CDR3 spells CSVGGLAGHNTDTQYF. CDR3 DNA sequence: TGCAGCGTCGGGGGACTAGCGGGGCATAACACAGATACGCAGTATTTT.

V and J are TRBV10-3 and TRBJ2-5; D call uncertain. V lost 5 bases, J lost 4 bases, and 11 bases lay in between. Germline assignment: CDR1 ENHRY and CDR2 SYGVKD. CDR3 length equals 13 residues. The CDR3 nucleotides are TGTGCCATCAGTCTCGACTTATCAGAGACCCAGTACTTC. Translation gives CAISLDLSETQYF.

The chain couples TRBV7-3 to TRBJ2-5, with 12 bases lining up with TRBD2. V shed 5 bases and J 7 bases; nucleotides not matched to a gene: 5. Per the germline V gene, CDR1 is SGHTA and CDR2 is FQGTGA. The CDR3 runs 14 residues. The CDR3 sequence: CASSPSGREGTQYF. The CDR3 DNA reads TGTGCCAGCAGCCCTAGCGGGAGGGAAGGGACCCAGTACTTC.

On this clone: Relative to the germline gene, one junction end is altered; a read error may explain this. The chain combines TRBV7-7 with TRBJ2-3; TRBD2 matches 14 bases. Germline assignment: CDR1 SSHAT and CDR2 FNYEAQ (reference sequence). The CDR3 extends over 16 amino acids. CDR3 region: CASSKGLAGAEDTQYF. The CDR3 bases are TGTGCTAGCAGCAAGGGACTAGCGGGGGCCGAGGATACGCAGTATTTT. The whole variable domain, remainder taken from reference TRBV7-7 and TRBJ2-3, is GAGVSQSPRYKVTKRGQDVTLRCDPISSHATLYWYQQALGQGPEFLTYFNYEAQPDKSGLPSDRFSAERPEGSISTLTIQRTEQRDSAMYRCASSKGLAGAEDTQYFGPGTRLTVL.

This clone was seen a handful of times. The V and J genes are TRBV4-1 and TRBJ1-5; D perhaps matches TRBD1 (5 bases). The germline V gene encodes CDR1 MGHRA and CDR2 YSYEKL. This CDR3 region has 14 residues. The ends were cut back, 5 bases at V and 4 bases at J, with 12 bases in the middle. In nucleotides, the CDR3 is TGCGCCAGCAGCAGGCCTGACAGAAATCAGCCCCAGCATTTT. Its protein product is CASSRPDRNQPQHF.

This clone was counted only a few times. This rearrangement joins TRBV3-1 (or the pseudogene TRBV3-2) to TRBJ1-4, with D maybe TRBD1 (6 bases). The CDR3 is 15 amino acids. Trimming stripped 0 bases from V and 8 bases from J, with 13 bases between. Germline CDR1 LGHDT, CDR2 YNNKEL (reference sequence). The CDR3 coding sequence is TGTGCCAGCAGCCAAGAGGGAATGGGGGCAGAAAAACTGTTTTTT. Protein sequence: CASSQEGMGAEKLFF.

The chain recombines TRBV18 with TRBJ2-5; TRBD1 matches at 9 bases. V lost 6 bases, J lost 2 bases, and 7 bases stayed unmatched. The CDR3 spans 15 residues. Germline loops: CDR1 KGHSH, CDR2 LQKENI. This chain's CDR3 is CASSTGTGRQETQYF. CDR3 bases: TGTGCCAGCTCCACCGGGACAGGGCGGCAAGAGACCCAGTACTTC.

This clone showed up just once. CDR3 bases: TGTGCCAGCAGCTCTGACAGAGCTGGAAACACCATATATTTT. It encodes CASSSDRAGNTIYF. The rearrangement joins TRBV5-4 to TRBJ1-3, with D perhaps TRBD1 (5 bases). CDR3 length: 14 amino acids. In germline, CDR1 is SGHNT, CDR2 YYREEE (reference sequence). V was pared by 3 bases and J by 2 bases, with 9 bases between. Full variable domain (remainder filled in from reference TRBV5-4 and TRBJ1-3): ETGVTQSPTHLIKTRGQQVTLRCSSQSGHNTVSWYQQALGQGPQFIFQYYREEENGRGNFPPRFSGLQFPNYSSELNVNALELDDSALYLCASSSDRAGNTIYFGEGSWLTVV.

V gene TRBV11-3 combines with J gene TRBJ1-1; D might be TRBD1 (6 bases). V lost 7 bases and J lost 4, with 31 bases in between. The CDR3 loop spans 19 amino acids. Germline V gives CDR1 SGHNT, CDR2 YENEEA. CDR3 loop: CASILLPLDSRVMITEAFF. The CDR3 nucleotides are TGTGCCAGCATCCTGCTCCCCTTGGACAGTAGAGTTATGATCACTGAAGCTTTCTTT.

The chain uses TRBV28 and TRBJ1-2; TRBD1 matches 9 bases. Germline CDR1 is MDHEN and CDR2 is SYDVKM. The CDR3 totals 17 residues. J was trimmed by 3 bases and V by 7 bases; bases with no gene match: 15. In nucleotides, the CDR3 is TGTGCCAGCATTAATATAGGAGGACAGGGGTTTCACTATGGCTACACCTTC. It is translated as CASINIGGQGFHYGYTF.

The chain is built from TRBV3-1 (or the pseudogene TRBV3-2) and TRBJ1-5; 10 bases align to TRBD1. Trimming at V came to 5 bases and at J to 1 base, leaving 2 bases not matched to a gene. Looked up from germline, CDR1 is LGHDT and CDR2 is YNNKEL (reference sequence). This CDR3 comprises 15 residues. This CDR3 reads CASSDRGRSNQPQHF. The CDR3 DNA sequence: TGTGCCAGCAGCGACAGGGGGCGAAGCAATCAGCCCCAGCATTTT.

The chain recombines TRBV2 with TRBJ1-1, with D perhaps matching TRBD1 (5 bases). There are 14 residues in the CDR3. The V end was cut by 11 bases, the J end by 0 bases, with 16 bases between. Germline V lookup: CDR1 SNHLY, CDR2 FYNNEI. The CDR3 loop reads CARGGRQLNTEAFF. The CDR3 DNA sequence: TGTGCCCGCGGGGGTAGACAGTTGAACACTGAAGCTTTCTTT.

The chain links TRBV2 to TRBJ2-6; D possibly corresponds to TRBD1 (5 bases). Trimming shortened V by 8 bases and J by 2 bases, and 10 bases separated the two germline ends. The CDR3 is 14 residues long. Germline values: CDR1 SNHLY, CDR2 FYNNEI. The CDR3 nucleotides are TGTGCCAGCTCTCCCAGGGCTGGGGCCAACGTCCTGACTTTC. It translates to CASSPRAGANVLTF.

The chain joins TRBV11-2 to TRBJ1-4; D ambiguous. Germline V gene data show CDR1 as SGHAT and CDR2 as FQNNGV. The CDR3 is made up of 13 amino acids. The V end lost 3 bases, the J end lost 6 bases, and 8 bases lay between the germline ends. The CDR3 sequence: CASSFAPDEKLFF. Written as DNA, the CDR3 is TGTGCCAGCAGCTTCGCGCCGGATGAAAAACTGTTTTTT.

The chain joins TRBV19 to TRBJ1-4, with D unclear. The CDR3 runs 15 residues. The germline CDR1 and CDR2 sequences are LNHDA and SQIVND (reference sequence). Trimming pared 2 bases from V and 4 bases from J, leaving 11 bases between. The CDR3 sequence is CASSILVGVNEKLFF. CDR3 DNA: TGTGCCAGTAGTATACTGGTCGGAGTTAATGAAAAACTGTTTTTT.

As concerns this clone: The junction departs from germline at one end; a sequencing error may be responsible. The chain uses TRBV5-8 and TRBJ2-7, with D possibly being TRBD1 (5 bases). This CDR3 is built from 14 residues. Germline loops: CDR1 SGHTS, CDR2 YDEGEE. This CDR3 reads CASSRDTSGLRSNF. CDR3 sequence (DNA): TGTGCCAGCAGCCGAGATACTTCAGGGTTAAGGTCGAACTTC.

The rearrangement uses TRBV25-1 and TRBJ2-7; no clear D gene. The CDR3 covers 14 residues. Germline-derived CDR1 and CDR2 are MGHDK and SYGVNS. The ends were cut back, 3 bases at V and 0 bases at J, with 9 bases in the middle. CDR3 bases: TGTGCCAGCAGTGAGTACGGTAGCTCCTACGAGCAGTACTTC. This translates into CASSEYGSSYEQYF.

V gene TRBV6-5 combines with J gene TRBJ1-6; 7 bases align to TRBD1. The CDR3 is 13 amino acids. From germline, CDR1 is MNHEY and CDR2 SVGAGI. Trimming took 7 bases from V and 8 from J; bases not matched to a gene: 5. The CDR3: CASKDRVDSPLHF. CDR3 DNA: TGTGCCAGCAAAGACAGGGTAGATTCACCCCTCCACTTT.

The V gene is TRBV2, the J gene TRBJ1-1, with 7 bases identical to TRBD1. CDR1 is SNHLY and CDR2 is FYNNEI in the germline V gene. V gave up 6 bases and J gave up 11 bases; unmatched junction bases: 9. The CDR3 covers 12 residues. DNA for the CDR3: TGTGCCAGCAGACTTTCGACAGGGACGGCTTTCTTT. Amino acid sequence: CASRLSTGTAFF. Based on the CDR3 plus reference TRBV2 and TRBJ1-1, the full variable domain is EPEVTQTPSHQVTQMGQEVILRCVPISNHLYFYWYRQILGQKVEFLVSFYNNEISEKSEIFDDQFSVERPDGSNFTLKIRSTKLEDSAMYFCASRLSTGTAFFGQGTRLTVV.

This chain joins TRBV5-6 and TRBJ1-1; D ambiguous. This CDR3 is 17 amino acids long. Per the germline V gene, CDR1 is SGHDT and CDR2 is YYEEEE. Trimming stripped 0 bases from V and 1 base from J, with 16 bases between. The chain's CDR3 is CASSLGGGPHGNTEAFF. In nucleotides, the CDR3 is TGTGCCAGCAGCTTGGGTGGTGGGCCCCACGGGAACACTGAAGCTTTCTTT.

The rearrangement joins TRBV19 to TRBJ1-3; D not certain. The germline CDR1 and CDR2 sequences are LNHDA and SQIVND (reference sequence). The ends were cut back, 4 bases at V and 0 bases at J, with 7 bases in the middle. The CDR3 runs 14 residues. The CDR3 DNA is TGTGCCAGTAGTACTCAGTTCTCTGGAAACACCATATATTTT. This translates into CASSTQFSGNTIYF.